One sample yielded the 12 T cell receptor beta chains listed below, sequenced in a study of T cells in Graves' hyperthyroidism and ophthalmopathy. There were TCR beta CDR3 regions amplified from RNA transcripts. During a first-round RT-PCR of the TCR CDR3, the HTBI primer set was used. TCRdb independently ran MiXCR on the multiplex PCR reads; one entry per CDR3 protein. The data hold 500,000 to 750,000 distinct CDR3 sequences, with about 14% observed a single time. The sample comprised blood. These receptors originate from a woman between 18 and 29 years old with Graves' ophthalmopathy.

This clonotype was counted at least ten times. This chain uses TRBV19 with TRBJ1-3; 10 nucleotides align to TRBD1. The CDR3 has 18 residues. CDR1 LNHDA and CDR2 SQIVND come from the germline V gene (reference sequence). V dropped 5 bases and J dropped 0; count of bases not matched to a gene: 10. The CDR3 loop is CASSLPGTGVASGNTIYF. The CDR3 region has the DNA TGTGCCAGTAGTCTCCCCGGGACAGGGGTCGCCTCTGGAAACACCATATATTTT.

This clonotype was detected many times. The rearrangement links TRBV12-3 or TRBV12-4 to TRBJ1-5, with TRBD1 matching over 9 bases. CDR3 length equals 11 residues. The V segment lost 5 bases and the J segment 16 bases; nucleotides outside the gene matches: 6. The CDR3 DNA is TGTGCCAGCAGTCCCGGGACAGGGTTTCATTTT. This gives the protein CASSPGTGFHF.

This clonotype was detected a few times. V is TRBV18 and J is TRBJ1-4; D gene uncertain. The CDR3 has 15 residues. Germline CDR1 reads KGHSH; CDR2 reads LQKENI. Trimming cost V 3 bases and J 9 bases, with 17 bases left between them. The CDR3 nucleotides are TGTGCCAGCTCACCCGGACCTGATCCCCGAAAAAAACTGTTTTTT. Protein: CASSPGPDPRKKLFF.

This clonotype was recorded at least ten times. V gene TRBV3-1 combines with J gene TRBJ1-6; 7 bases align to TRBD1. CDR1 LGHDT and CDR2 YNNKEL come from the germline V gene (reference sequence). V was pared by 1 base and J by 14 bases, with 8 bases of the junction left unmatched. The CDR3 is 14 residues long. CDR3 DNA: TGTGCCAGCAGCCAAGGACAGGGTGGAAGGGCCCTCCACTTT. This encodes CASSQGQGGRALHF.

This clonotype has ten or more counts. The rearrangement joins TRBV7-2 to TRBJ2-3; a weak D match, TRBD2 (5 bases). V lost 1 base to trimming and J lost 3 bases, with 11 bases between them. Germline CDR1 and CDR2: SGHTA and FQGNSA. The CDR3 consists of 15 residues. The CDR3 spells CASSLVDGGTDTQYF. CDR3 sequence (DNA): TGTGCCAGCAGCTTAGTAGATGGAGGTACAGATACGCAGTATTTT.

In its sample, this clonotype was seen many times. This chain connects TRBV12-3 or TRBV12-4 to TRBJ1-1, with 7 positions matching TRBD1. V was clipped by 5 bases and J by 4 bases; unmatched bases: 7. The CDR3 consists of 14 residues. In DNA form, the CDR3 reads TGTGCCAGCAGTCATACCGGGACAGTCACTGAAGCTTTCTTT. Translation gives CASSHTGTVTEAFF.

Comment on this clonotype: A much larger clone sits a single nucleotide away, making a read error possible. The rearrangement links TRBV7-9 to TRBJ1-4, with 9 positions matching TRBD1. Germline CDR1 SEHNR, CDR2 FQNEAQ (reference sequence). V trimming: 5 bases; J trimming: 7 bases; junction bases outside the gene matches: 8. This CDR3 spans 15 amino acids. The CDR3 sequence is CASSPGQGLREKLFF. For the CDR3, the DNA is TGTGCCAGCAGCCCGGGACAGGGCCTGCGTGAAAAACTGTTTTTT.

This clonotype was recorded at least ten times. The chain has TRBV6-6 and TRBJ1-5; 8 nucleotides agree with TRBD1. With 2 bases clipped from V and 5 bases from J, the junction kept 2 bases outside the gene matches. Germline V lookup: CDR1 MNHNY, CDR2 SVGAGI (reference sequence). This CDR3 has 14 amino acids. The CDR3 region has the DNA TGTGCCAGCAGTTACCAGACAGGGGATCAGCCCCAGCATTTT. It yields the protein CASSYQTGDQPQHF.

This clonotype was counted between two and nine times. V is TRBV19 and J is TRBJ1-1, with D hard to call. From germline, CDR1 is LNHDA and CDR2 SQIVND (reference sequence). This CDR3 is 13 amino acids long. Trimming took off 1 base at V and 4 bases at J, with 7 bases between the two ends. CDR3 sequence: CASSIGGGTEAFF. DNA of the CDR3: TGTGCCAGTAGTATAGGGGGTGGCACTGAAGCTTTCTTT.

This clonotype was recorded at least ten times. V is TRBV6-1 and J is TRBJ1-1; tentative D call: TRBD1 (5 bases). Germline lookup yields CDR1 MNHNS and CDR2 SASEGT. This CDR3 has 14 amino acids. Trimming removed 4 bases at V and 1 base at J, with 10 bases between. The CDR3 nucleotides read TGTGCCAGCAGTGCCATTACAGGGAACACTGAAGCTTTCTTT. Encoded protein: CASSAITGNTEAFF.

This clonotype was recorded at least ten times. This chain uses TRBV20-1 with TRBJ2-3, with D perhaps TRBD2 (6 bases). The CDR3 covers 14 residues. With 2 bases removed from V and 2 bases from J, the gap between germline ends came to 11 bases. Germline CDR1 and CDR2: DFQATT and SNEGSKA (reference sequence). DNA for the CDR3: TGCAGTGCTAGACCACTAGCTTACACAGATACGCAGTATTTT. It encodes CSARPLAYTDTQYF.

On this clonotype itself: Being one base from a much bigger clone, this may be a read error. The chain links TRBV20-1 to TRBJ2-1, with D possibly matching TRBD2 (5 bases). This CDR3 spans 13 amino acids. The V gene's germline CDR1 is DFQATT and CDR2 SNEGSKA (reference sequence). The CDR3 protein is CSTRANSYNEQFF. CDR3 coding DNA: TGCAGTACTAGAGCGAACTCCTACAATGAGCAGTTCTTC.